The clone carrying this T cell receptor (beta chain) rates as medium-sized. The antigen remains undetermined. The sample originates from a study of metastatic and nonmetastatic thyroid tumors. About the research overall: Repertoire comparison spanned blood and tumor or nodule tissue of malignant and benign thyroid patients. Study-wide points: TCR beta diversity was reportedly significantly higher in malignant thyroid tumors than benign nodules, in blood and tumor.

Among the patients, none had received any treatment before thyroid surgery. Source study methods: Researchers built a distant-metastasis classifier for papillary thyroid cancer that drew on CDR3 differences across clinicopathological groups. TCRdb re-analyzed the PCR reads using MiXCR. V and J calls and clone size were set by TCRdb, not the authors. The data hold fewer than 30,000 clones, with 15% to 20% observed a single time. The germline V gene encodes CDR1 MDHEN and CDR2 SYDVKM. V lost 6 bases, J lost 0 bases, and 12 bases lay in between. This CDR3 comprises 15 residues. Sequenced sample: blood. The V call is TRBV28, the J call TRBJ1-3, with TRBD1 as a possible D gene (6 bases). This clonotype was sampled from a female donor with papillary thyroid cancer or a benign thyroid nodule (not recorded which). Some clones in this sample may be carry-over from other donors' samples. The CDR3 is CASSSGQSSGNTIYF. Written as DNA, the CDR3 is TGTGCCAGCAGCTCCGGACAGAGCTCTGGAAACACCATATATTTT.